The 28 T cell receptor beta chains below come from one sample, sequenced in a study of cytomegalovirus exposure and HLA in healthy donors. Use of 60 Vbeta and 13 Jbeta primers characterized the PCR. Sequencing was performed with immunoSEQ multiplex PCR; in TCRdb, only in-frame clones are kept and a portion is missing. The sample includes around 200,000 clones, roughly four fifths of them seen just once. The source material was PBMCs. These receptors were obtained from a woman in her forties or fifties in good health and CMV-seropositive.

The chain has TRBV28 and TRBJ1-2; no clear D gene. There are 11 residues in the CDR3. V lost 3 bases and J 8 bases, leaving 7 bases between the germline ends. Germline lookup yields CDR1 MDHEN and CDR2 SYDVKM. CDR3 loop: CASSLDWGYTF. CDR3 coding DNA: TGTGCCAGCAGTTTGGACTGGGGCTACACCTTC.

In its sample, this clone was seen once. This chain connects TRBV28 to TRBJ2-5; 7 nucleotides match TRBD1. The J call is in doubt because the DNA end fits TRBJ2-7 better. This CDR3 comprises 15 residues. Germline CDR1 is MDHEN and CDR2 is SYDVKM. The CDR3 spells CASSPPDRAANEQYF. DNA of the CDR3: TGTGCCAGCAGCCCTCCCGACAGGGCGGCCAACGAGCAGTACTTC.

This sequence joins TRBV7-6 and TRBJ2-5, with 8 bases identical to TRBD1. CDR3 length equals 14 residues. J lost 5 bases, V lost 1 base, and 3 bases had no gene match. CDR1 is SGHVS, CDR2 FNYEAQ, per germline. Written as DNA, the CDR3 is TGTGCCAGCAGCTTAGATTGGGACAGGGAGACCCAGTACTTC. Protein: CASSLDWDRETQYF. The variable domain in full, with the rest retrieved from reference TRBV7-6 and TRBJ2-5, is GAGVSQSPRYKVTKRGQDVALRCDPISGHVSLYWYRQALGQGPEFLTYFNYEAQQDKSGLPNDRFSAERPEGSISTLTIQRTEQRDSAMYRCASSLDWDRETQYFGPGTRLLVL.

This clone was observed once. The chain combines TRBV10-2 with TRBJ2-3, with 10 nucleotides matching TRBD2. The CDR3 covers 15 residues. Trimming took 7 bases from V and 5 from J; bases not matched to a gene: 9. Germline V gene data show CDR1 as WSHSY and CDR2 as SAAADI. The CDR3 DNA is TGCGCCAGCACGTGGGCTAGCGGGGGAGGAGATACGCAGTATTTT. Its protein product is CASTWASGGGDTQYF.

J is TRBJ1-1 and V is TRBV7-9; perhaps TRBD1 as D (6 bases). Germline CDR1 SEHNR, CDR2 FQNEAQ (reference sequence). The CDR3 spans 15 residues. The V end was cut by 5 bases, the J end by 4 bases, with 17 bases between. The CDR3 reads CASSHNRDPFTEAFF. The CDR3 DNA sequence: TGTGCCAGCAGCCATAACAGGGATCCCTTCACTGAAGCTTTCTTT.

The chain links TRBV27 to TRBJ1-2; no definite D call. Trimming cost V 3 bases and J 4 bases, with 9 bases left between them. Germline CDR1 reads MNHEY; CDR2 reads SMNVEV (reference sequence). The length of the CDR3 is 13 residues. The CDR3 DNA is TGTGCCAGCAGTTTCGGGATCTCCTATGGCTACACCTTC. This sequence encodes CASSFGISYGYTF.

The gene calls are TRBV19 and TRBJ1-3; D not resolved. The length of the CDR3 is 15 residues. V lost 8 bases to trimming and J lost 1 base, with 15 bases between them. The germline CDR1 and CDR2 sequences are LNHDA and SQIVND (reference sequence). CDR3 nucleotide sequence: TGTGCCAGTGCTGCGGGTTATGTGTCTGGAAACACCATATATTTT. This translates into CASAAGYVSGNTIYF. The full variable domain, in which reference TRBV19 and TRBJ1-3 provide the parts outside the CDR3, is DGGITQSPKYLFRKEGQNVTLSCEQNLNHDAMYWYRQDPGQGLRLIYYSQIVNDFQKGDIAEGYSVSREKKESFPLTVTSAQKNPTAFYLCASAAGYVSGNTIYFGEGSWLTVV.

V and J are TRBV5-4 and TRBJ2-2; D is uncertain. The CDR3 runs to 15 residues. Between the trimmed V and J ends, which lost 3 bases and 6 bases, there was a span of 15 bases. Per the germline V gene, CDR1 is SGHNT and CDR2 is YYREEE (reference sequence). This CDR3 is CASSSSPSGAGELFF. In DNA form, the CDR3 reads TGTGCCAGCAGCTCCAGTCCATCCGGAGCCGGGGAGCTGTTTTTT.

V usage is TRBV19 and J usage is TRBJ2-1, with a possible D match to TRBD1 (6 bases). Germline V gene lookup returns CDR1 LNHDA and CDR2 SQIVND (reference sequence). This CDR3 spans 17 amino acids. V lost 0 bases to trimming and J lost 4 bases, with 16 bases between them. The CDR3 spells CASSIDDRDILYNEQFF. The CDR3 nucleotides read TGTGCCAGTAGTATAGACGACCGGGACATCTTATACAATGAGCAGTTCTTC.

The CDR3 loop reads CASSTGQGNDGYTF. CDR3 nucleotides: TGCGCCAGCAGCACGGGACAGGGTAATGATGGCTACACCTTC. The V gene is TRBV5-1, the J gene TRBJ1-2; TRBD1 agrees at 9 bases. In germline, CDR1 is SGHRS, CDR2 YFSETQ. Unmatched junction bases numbered 7, after V lost 4 bases and J lost 6 bases. The CDR3 contains 14 residues.

The chain combines TRBV2 with TRBJ1-4; D is unresolved. Trimming removed 6 bases at V and 3 bases at J, with 14 bases between. The CDR3 runs to 15 residues. Per the germline V gene, CDR1 is SNHLY and CDR2 is FYNNEI. The CDR3 nucleotides read TGTGCCAGCAGGCGCACCCCCCGGGCTAATGAAAAACTGTTTTTT. Translated, it gives CASRRTPRANEKLFF.

This chain uses TRBV11-2 with TRBJ2-5; 7 nucleotides agree with TRBD1. CDR1 and CDR2 (germline): SGHAT, FQNNGV. The trim removed 0 bases at V and 7 bases at J, leaving 5 bases unmatched. This CDR3 is built from 14 residues. CDR3 sequence: CASSLETGAGTQYF. CDR3 bases: TGTGCCAGCAGCTTAGAAACAGGGGCAGGGACCCAGTACTTC.

This chain joins TRBV28 and TRBJ1-2; tentative D call: TRBD1 (5 bases). The V gene lost 7 bases and the J gene lost 4 bases, with 25 bases spanning the gap. This CDR3 has 17 residues. Germline V gives CDR1 MDHEN, CDR2 SYDVKM. The CDR3 DNA reads TGTGCCAGCAACCCGAGTCAGGAGGGGTGGGGCATCTATGGCTACACCTTC. Translation: CASNPSQEGWGIYGYTF.

Comment on this clone: Other DNA sequences of this sample code for an identical CDR3. This chain links TRBV28 with TRBJ2-3; 8 bases match TRBD2. The V segment lost 7 bases and the J segment 5 bases; nucleotides outside the gene matches: 11. The CDR3 is 15 amino acids. Germline assignment: CDR1 MDHEN and CDR2 SYDVKM. The CDR3 region is CASKQAGVSRDTQYF. The CDR3 DNA is TGTGCCAGCAAACAAGCGGGGGTCTCGAGAGATACGCAGTATTTT.

The chain links TRBV15 to TRBJ2-7; TRBD1 agrees at 8 bases. The V gene end was trimmed by 3 bases and the J gene end by 5 bases; junction bases not matched to a gene: 3. The CDR3 is 13 amino acids. Germline V lookup: CDR1 LNHNV, CDR2 YYDKDF (reference sequence). The CDR3 loop reads CATSRTGVHEQYF. For the CDR3, the DNA is TGTGCCACCAGCAGGACAGGGGTTCACGAGCAGTACTTC. Filled out from reference TRBV15 and TRBJ2-7, the complete variable domain reads DAMVIQNPRYQVTQFGKPVTLSCSQTLNHNVMYWYQQKSSQAPKLLFHYYDKDFNNEADTPDNFQSRRPNTSFCFLDIRSPGLGDTAMYLCATSRTGVHEQYFGPGTRLTVT.

The V gene is TRBV28, the J gene TRBJ1-2, with a possible D match to TRBD1 (5 bases). Trimming left V 6 bases short and J 2 bases short, with 7 bases between. Germline CDR1 MDHEN, CDR2 SYDVKM. CDR3 length: 12 amino acids. The CDR3 nucleotides are TGTGCCAGCAGCGCAGGGAACTATGGCTACACCTTC. Translation gives CASSAGNYGYTF.

The rearrangement links TRBV9 to TRBJ1-4; D is possibly TRBD1 (6 bases). Trimming pared 0 bases from V and 7 bases from J, leaving 13 bases between. The CDR3 loop spans 15 amino acids. CDR1 is SGDLS, CDR2 YYNGEE, per germline. CDR3 in DNA: TGTGCCAGCAGCGTAGAGGCAGGGGTTGGTGAAAAACTGTTTTTT. It translates to CASSVEAGVGEKLFF.

The chain joins TRBV5-1 to TRBJ1-1; 7 bases are a match to TRBD1. Germline lookup yields CDR1 SGHRS and CDR2 YFSETQ. J lost 0 bases, V lost 4 bases, and 3 bases had no gene match. This CDR3 has 14 amino acids. The CDR3 reads CASSPGTVNTEAFF. DNA of the CDR3: TGCGCCAGCAGCCCCGGGACAGTGAACACTGAAGCTTTCTTT.

This chain uses TRBV5-1 with TRBJ2-2; 9 positions match TRBD1. The germline CDR1 and CDR2 sequences are SGHRS and YFSETQ. V lost 4 bases, J lost 5 bases, and 9 bases stayed unmatched. This CDR3 region has 16 residues. The CDR3 here is CASSPNRGLGTGELFF. In DNA, the CDR3 is TGCGCCAGCAGCCCAAACAGGGGGCTGGGGACCGGGGAGCTGTTTTTT. The full variable domain, in which reference TRBV5-1 and TRBJ2-2 provide the parts outside the CDR3, is KAGVTQTPRYLIKTRGQQVTLSCSPISGHRSVSWYQQTPGQGLQFLFEYFSETQRNKGNFPGRFSGRQFSNSRSEMNVSTLELGDSALYLCASSPNRGLGTGELFFGEGSRLTVL.

The rearrangement links TRBV29-1 to TRBJ2-3; 9 bases align to TRBD1. Looked up from germline, CDR1 is SQVTM and CDR2 is ANQGSEA. CDR3 length: 16 residues. The ends lost 4 bases at V and 0 bases at J; junction bases unmatched: 8. CDR3 DNA sequence: TGCAGCGTTGTAGGGGACAGGGAATGGAGCACAGATACGCAGTATTTT. This sequence encodes CSVVGDREWSTDTQYF.

The CDR3 DNA follows: TGCGCCAGCAGTCAGGATCGGCAGAGAAACCACTTT. The encoded protein is CASSQDRQRNHF. The rearrangement joins TRBV4-3 to TRBJ1-6, with no clear D. This CDR3 region has 12 residues. Germline loops: CDR1 LGHNA, CDR2 YSLEER. With 6 bases removed from V and 18 bases from J, the gap between germline ends came to 18 bases.

As DNA, the CDR3 is TGTGCCAGCAGTGATGGACTAGCGGGATTTTATGAGCAGTTCTTC. Translation gives CASSDGLAGFYEQFF. The J gene is TRBJ2-1, the V gene TRBV25-1; TRBD2 matches at 12 bases. V was clipped by 3 bases and J by 8 bases; unmatched bases: 5. This CDR3 has 15 residues. From germline, CDR1 is MGHDK and CDR2 SYGVNS. Full variable domain (outside the CDR3, taken from reference TRBV25-1 and TRBJ2-1): EADIYQTPRYLVIGTGKKITLECSQTMGHDKMYWYQQDPGMELHLIHYSYGVNSTEKGDLSSESTVSRIRTEHFPLTLESARPSHTSQYLCASSDGLAGFYEQFFGPGTRLTVL.

The chain uses TRBV10-3 and TRBJ2-5, with D possibly TRBD1 on 6 matching bases. Germline V gene lookup returns CDR1 ENHRY and CDR2 SYGVKD. The CDR3 sequence is 14 residues long. Trimming pared 2 bases from V and 1 base from J, leaving 8 bases between. The CDR3 sequence: CAISEGGRQETQYF. In DNA, the CDR3 is TGTGCCATCAGTGAGGGGGGCCGCCAAGAGACCCAGTACTTC.

This clone occurred a few times. The chain has TRBV7-9 and TRBJ1-6; 7 nucleotides align to TRBD1. The CDR3 length is 14 residues. With 8 bases clipped from V and 5 bases from J, the junction kept 6 bases outside the gene matches. Germline CDR1 reads SEHNR; CDR2 reads FQNEAQ (reference sequence). CDR3 coding DNA: TGTGCCAGCTCTATGACAGGGAATAATTCACCCCTCCACTTT. This sequence encodes CASSMTGNNSPLHF.

The table lists this clone with a few counts. This chain connects TRBV5-1 to TRBJ2-1; 8 bases agree with TRBD2. J was trimmed by 7 bases and V by 4 bases; bases with no gene match: 10. This CDR3 is 15 amino acids long. Germline lookup yields CDR1 SGHRS and CDR2 YFSETQ. CDR3 DNA: TGCGCCAGCAGCCCGACTAGCGTTACGAGAAATGAGCAGTTCTTC. Protein sequence: CASSPTSVTRNEQFF. The variable domain in full, with the rest retrieved from reference TRBV5-1 and TRBJ2-1, is KAGVTQTPRYLIKTRGQQVTLSCSPISGHRSVSWYQQTPGQGLQFLFEYFSETQRNKGNFPGRFSGRQFSNSRSEMNVSTLELGDSALYLCASSPTSVTRNEQFFGPGTRLTVL.

The genes are TRBV5-1 and TRBJ2-7; D is unclear. The germline V and J ends were trimmed by 3 bases and 6 bases, with 13 bases remaining between them. Germline loops: CDR1 SGHRS, CDR2 YFSETQ. CDR3 length: 13 amino acids. This CDR3 reads CASSYSSQAEQYF. The CDR3 region has the DNA TGCGCCAGCAGCTACTCCAGCCAGGCCGAGCAGTACTTC.

The chain has TRBV18 and TRBJ1-2, with D possibly matching TRBD1 (5 bases). The V gene lost 4 bases and the J gene lost 3 bases, with 9 bases spanning the gap. This CDR3 contains 13 residues. Germline V gene data show CDR1 as KGHSH and CDR2 as LQKENI. In nucleotides, the CDR3 is TGTGCCAGCTCACTTGACAGCTACTATGGCTACACCTTC. This translates into CASSLDSYYGYTF.

This clone was seen a handful of times. The V gene is TRBV10-3, the J gene TRBJ1-1; TRBD1 is a possible D gene (6 bases). CDR1 and CDR2 from the germline V gene are ENHRY and SYGVKD. The CDR3 is 16 residues long. Trimming took off 10 bases at V and 2 bases at J, with 23 bases between the two ends. The CDR3 bases are TGTGCCACCGTGGGGGCCGGGGCACGAGAAAACACTGAAGCTTTCTTT. Translated: CATVGAGARENTEAFF.